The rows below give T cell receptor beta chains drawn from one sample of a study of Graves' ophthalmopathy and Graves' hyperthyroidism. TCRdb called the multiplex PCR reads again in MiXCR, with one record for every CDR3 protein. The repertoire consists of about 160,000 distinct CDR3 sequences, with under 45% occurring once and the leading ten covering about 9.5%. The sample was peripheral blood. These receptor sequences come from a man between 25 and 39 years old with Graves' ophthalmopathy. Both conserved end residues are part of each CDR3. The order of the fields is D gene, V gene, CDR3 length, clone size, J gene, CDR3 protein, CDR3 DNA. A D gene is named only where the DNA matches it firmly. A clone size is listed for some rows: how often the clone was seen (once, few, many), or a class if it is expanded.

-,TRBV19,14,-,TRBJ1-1,CASSMFGGNTEAFF,TGTGCCAGTAGTATGTTTGGTGGGAACACTGAAGCTTTCTTT
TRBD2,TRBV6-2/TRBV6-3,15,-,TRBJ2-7,CASRPGGTSPTQQYF,TGTGCCAGCAGGCCCGGCGGGACTAGTCCTACGCAGCAGTACTTC
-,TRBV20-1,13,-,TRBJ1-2,CSARAGGIYGYTF,TGCAGTGCTAGAGCCGGCGGAATATATGGCTACACCTTC
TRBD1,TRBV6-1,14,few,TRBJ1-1,CASSRTGGRTEAFF,TGTGCCAGCAGTAGGACAGGGGGCAGGACTGAAGCTTTCTTT
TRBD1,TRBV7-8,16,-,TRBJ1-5,CASSRGQGSSNQPQHF,TGTGCCAGCAGCCGCGGACAGGGATCGAGCAATCAGCCCCAGCATTTT
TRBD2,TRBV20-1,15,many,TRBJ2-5,CSASAHGGRKETQYF,TGCAGTGCTAGCGCTCACGGCGGGAGAAAAGAGACCCAGTACTTC
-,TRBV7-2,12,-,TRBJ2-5,CASSSDAATQYF,TGTGCCAGCAGCTCCGATGCCGCGACCCAGTACTTC
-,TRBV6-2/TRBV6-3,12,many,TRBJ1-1,CASSFGNTEAFF,TGTGCCAGCAGTTTTGGGAACACTGAAGCTTTCTTT
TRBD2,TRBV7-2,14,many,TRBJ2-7,CASSLQQTSGEQYF,TGTGCCAGCAGCTTACAACAGACTAGCGGCGAGCAGTACTTC
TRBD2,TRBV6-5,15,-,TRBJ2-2,CASSLAGGDTGELFF,TGTGCCAGCAGTTTGGCCGGGGGGGACACCGGGGAGCTGTTTTTT
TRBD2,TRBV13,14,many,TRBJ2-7,CASSSRTSGSEQYF,TGTGCCAGCAGCTCGAGGACTAGCGGGAGCGAGCAGTACTTC
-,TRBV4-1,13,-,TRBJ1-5,CASSQVLGEPQHF,TGCGCCAGCAGCCAAGTCCTGGGGGAGCCCCAGCATTTT
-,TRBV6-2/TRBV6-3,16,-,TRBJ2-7,CASSYVRGWTFDEQYF,TGTGCCAGCAGTTACGTTAGAGGGTGGACCTTCGACGAGCAGTACTTC
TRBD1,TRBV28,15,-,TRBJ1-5,CASRRTGVSNQPQHF,TGTGCCAGCAGACGGACAGGGGTGAGCAATCAGCCCCAGCATTTT
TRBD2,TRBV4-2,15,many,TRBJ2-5,CASSRAGGPGETQYF,TGTGCCAGCAGCCGAGCGGGAGGGCCAGGAGAGACCCAGTACTTC
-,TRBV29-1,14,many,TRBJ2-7,CSVGQVYSTYEQYF,TGCAGCGTTGGGCAGGTTTACTCTACCTACGAGCAGTACTTC
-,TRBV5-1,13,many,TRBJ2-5,CASSLTGYETQYF,TGCGCCAGCAGCTTGACAGGTTATGAGACCCAGTACTTC
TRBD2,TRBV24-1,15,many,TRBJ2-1,CATSDSPTSVNEQFF,TGTGCCACCAGTGATTCACCGACTAGCGTCAATGAGCAGTTCTTC
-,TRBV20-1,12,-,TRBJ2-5,CSASLLRETQYF,TGCAGTGCTAGCCTCCTCCGGGAGACCCAGTACTTC
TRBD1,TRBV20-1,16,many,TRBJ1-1,CSARRDRGSRVTEAFF,TGCAGTGCTAGAAGGGACAGGGGTAGTCGGGTCACTGAAGCTTTCTTT
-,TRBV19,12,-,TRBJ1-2,CASSRRGNGYTF,TGTGCCAGTAGTAGGCGGGGAAATGGCTACACCTTC
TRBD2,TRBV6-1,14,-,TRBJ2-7,CASALEAGAYEQYF,TGTGCCAGCGCCCTTGAAGCGGGAGCCTACGAGCAGTACTTC
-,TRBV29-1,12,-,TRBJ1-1,CSVVDANTEAFF,TGCAGCGTTGTGGACGCGAACACTGAAGCTTTCTTT
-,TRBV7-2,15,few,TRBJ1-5,CASSFAAGSNQPQHF,TGTGCCAGCAGCTTCGCCGCCGGTAGCAATCAGCCCCAGCATTTT
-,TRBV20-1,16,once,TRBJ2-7,CSARGLRLASEAEQYF,TGCAGTGCTAGAGGGCTACGTTTGGCCAGCGAGGCTGAGCAGTACTTC
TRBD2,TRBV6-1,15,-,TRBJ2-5,CASSDKAGEGETQYF,TGTGCCAGCAGTGATAAAGCGGGAGAGGGAGAGACCCAGTACTTC
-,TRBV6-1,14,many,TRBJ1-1,CASSEEMRATEAFF,TGTGCCAGCAGTGAAGAAATGAGGGCTACTGAAGCTTTCTTT
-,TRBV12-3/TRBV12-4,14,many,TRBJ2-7,CASTGGQPTYEQYF,TGTGCCAGCACCGGAGGACAGCCTACCTACGAGCAGTACTTC
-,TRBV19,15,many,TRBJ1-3,CASSILRGFGNTIYF,TGTGCCAGTAGTATTCTCAGGGGCTTTGGAAACACCATATATTTT
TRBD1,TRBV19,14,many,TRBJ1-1,CASSLQGTSTEAFF,TGTGCCAGTAGCCTACAGGGGACGAGCACTGAAGCTTTCTTT
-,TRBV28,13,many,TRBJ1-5,CASELTLNQPQHF,TGTGCCAGCGAACTTACTTTAAATCAGCCCCAGCATTTT
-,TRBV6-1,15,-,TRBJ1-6,CASRRDTDYNSPLHF,TGTGCCAGCAGACGGGACACCGACTATAATTCACCCCTCCACTTT
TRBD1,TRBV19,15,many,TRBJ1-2,CARTRNTGGEYGYTF,TGTGCCAGGACACGTAATACAGGGGGGGAGTATGGCTACACCTTC